This T cell receptor (beta chain) comes out of a study of technical replicates of blood from a handful of donors. In germline, CDR1 is MRHNA, CDR2 SNTAGT. V lost 5 bases and J 4 bases, leaving 14 bases between the germline ends. CDR3 length: 14 amino acids. TCRdb's table, derived via immunoSEQ multiplex PCR, lists solely in-frame clones and lacks some. In the table there are 30,000 to 40,000 clones, more than 90% of which are singletons. This clonotype originated in a human donor in good health. Some clones in this sample may be carry-over from other donors' samples. The chain has TRBV6-4 and TRBJ1-2, with D perhaps matching TRBD1 (5 bases). Sequencing was done on a sample of PBMCs. CDR3 bases: TGTGCCAGCAGTCCGAACCCCAGGGCCTATGGCTACACCTTC. This sequence encodes CASSPNPRAYGYTF.